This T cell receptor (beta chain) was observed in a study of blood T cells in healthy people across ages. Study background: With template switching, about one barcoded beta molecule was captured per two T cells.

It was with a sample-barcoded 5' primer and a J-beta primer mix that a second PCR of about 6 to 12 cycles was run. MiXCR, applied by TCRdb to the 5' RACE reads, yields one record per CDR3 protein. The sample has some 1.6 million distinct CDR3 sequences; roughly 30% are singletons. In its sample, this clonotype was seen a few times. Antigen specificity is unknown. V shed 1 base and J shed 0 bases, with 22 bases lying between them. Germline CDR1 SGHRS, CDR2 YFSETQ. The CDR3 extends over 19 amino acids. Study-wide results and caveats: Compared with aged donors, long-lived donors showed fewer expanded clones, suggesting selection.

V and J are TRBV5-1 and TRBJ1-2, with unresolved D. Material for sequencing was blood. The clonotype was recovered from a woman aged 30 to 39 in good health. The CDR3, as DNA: TGCGCCAGCAGCTTGACCCCCAGCGAGGGCCGACCTACTAACTATGGCTACACCTTC. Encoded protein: CASSLTPSEGRPTNYGYTF.